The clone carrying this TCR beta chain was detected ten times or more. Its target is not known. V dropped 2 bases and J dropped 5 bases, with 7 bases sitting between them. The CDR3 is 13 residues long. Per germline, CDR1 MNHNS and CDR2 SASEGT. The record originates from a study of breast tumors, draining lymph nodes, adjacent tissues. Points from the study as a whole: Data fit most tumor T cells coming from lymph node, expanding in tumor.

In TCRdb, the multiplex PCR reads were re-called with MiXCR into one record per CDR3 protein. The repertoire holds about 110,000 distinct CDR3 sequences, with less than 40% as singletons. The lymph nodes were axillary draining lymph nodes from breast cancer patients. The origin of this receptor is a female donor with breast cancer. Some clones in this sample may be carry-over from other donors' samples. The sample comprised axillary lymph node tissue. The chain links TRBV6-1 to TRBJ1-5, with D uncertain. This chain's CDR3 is CASSELTHQPQHF. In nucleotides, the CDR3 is TGTGCCAGCAGTGAACTGACTCATCAGCCCCAGCATTTT.